This T cell receptor (beta chain) was sequenced in a study of identical twins (dated by TCRdb to about 2016). For the study in its entirety: To test whether fetal clonotypes persist, this study deep-sequenced TCR alpha and beta repertoires from monozygotic twins, from unrelated adults of various ages, and from cord blood. Replicate twin experiments were performed at different times using different library preparation protocols to rule out contamination.

Between the V and J ends, shortened by 3 bases and 7 bases respectively, the junction contains 9 bases. Reading the germline V gene gives CDR1 MGHDK and CDR2 SYGVNS. Including cysteine and phenylalanine, the CDR3 has 13 amino acids. Here the CDR3 DNA is all that survives: 39 bases in frame from base 1. To prepare the library, 5' RACE was applied. Data came from an Illumina HiSeq 2000. Template switching added a universal primer binding site, and the final cDNA carried a unique molecular identifier that allowed TCR cDNA molecules to be counted accurately. First-strand cDNA for TCR alpha and beta chains was synthesized from specific primers in the conserved constant-segment region. To control for contamination, every cDNA library carried two barcodes: a SMART-Mk sample barcode plus Illumina barcodes. TruSeq adapter sequences along with Illumina sample barcodes were introduced in two successive PCR steps. Sequencing of the TCR alpha and beta cDNA libraries was done on the Illumina HiSeq platform using custom primers. In the authors' own workflow: MiGEC processed the raw reads to extract unique molecular identifiers, while MiXCR was used to determine the CDR3 positions. Recombination models were inferred per individual with the repgenHMM and IGoR tools using an EM algorithm. Shared clonotype analysis was performed with the tcR package in R, normalizing sharing by the product of cloneset sizes. Out-of-frame nonproductive sequences were analyzed to study raw recombination free of thymic and clonal selection effects. TCRdb's own reprocessing of the public reads used fastp at Q25 and MiXCR and kept productive beta chains. A single entry per CDR3 protein holds the most common genes and DNA from its merged rows. The V and J calls come from TCRdb's annotation, not from the publication. Here the sample has around 340,000 distinct CDR3 sequences; approximately 13% occur a single time. The ten largest clones represent around 7.8% of the sample.

Regarding this clonotype: Its antigen target is currently unknown. No much larger clone is present one base from it, and per-base qualities are unavailable.

The paper as a whole reports these results and caveats: Out-of-frame TCR alpha sequences shared between twins showed an excess of low generation-probability sequences compared with coincidental sharing between unrelated individuals. Abundant cord blood beta clonotypes carried fewer insertions; young adult naive repertoires showed a weaker similar trend, while memory repertoires showed none. Zero-insertion analyses could be partly confounded by invariant T cells such as MAIT and iNKT, although diverse VJ usage argued against such confounding for most clonotypes. Because the same donors could not be followed over many years, the conclusions relied on cross-sectional statistical analysis. A weaker excess of twin sharing was found in beta out-of-frame sequences because the signal-to-noise ratio was lowered by fewer shared sequences. Recombination models systematically underestimated out-of-frame TCR alpha sharing in monozygotic twins but agreed with sharing between unrelated individuals.

All donors were healthy Caucasians. The twin cohort consisted of three pairs of female monozygotic twins, all aged about 18 to 29 years. Positive isolation kits from Invitrogen were used to isolate the CD4+ and CD8+ T cell populations. These same data were also listed under a study on yellow fever vaccine responses in identical twins. From the second report: The T cell response to vaccination in identical twins was reported by the authors to appear partly convergent and partly personalized. In the study, vaccine-responding T cell clones were precisely tracked in identical twins.

This receptor chain uses TRBV25-1 and TRBJ2-2; the D gene is possibly TRBD1, with 6 bases matching. The sequenced sample consisted of CD8+ T cells sorted from blood. The source is a woman between 18 and 29 years old in good health. The CDR3 region reads CASSDTGIGELFF. The nucleotides read TGTGCCAGCAGTGATACAGGGATCGGGGAGCTGTTTTTT.